What follows are 28 T cell receptor beta chains derived from one specimen sequenced in a study of T cell responses to AZD1222 COVID-19 vaccine. The data were produced by immunoSEQ multiplex PCR, yet TCRdb's version contains in-frame clones alone and is incomplete. The sample holds about 120,000 clones, 87% seen once. The sequencing used peripheral blood, collected on day 0 of AZD1222 vaccination. The receptors shown here come from an adult in good health.

The chain is built from TRBV3-1 (or the pseudogene TRBV3-2) and TRBJ2-2, with D possibly being TRBD2 (7 bases). The length of the CDR3 is 17 residues. Trimming stripped 9 bases from V and 2 bases from J, with 22 bases between. In germline, CDR1 is LGHDT, CDR2 YNNKEL (reference sequence). CDR3 protein: CASSSVGGGRNTGELFF. The CDR3 region has the DNA TGTGCCAGTAGCTCCGTAGGGGGGGGCCGAAACACCGGGGAGCTGTTTTTT.

This clone occurred once. Other DNA sequences of this sample code for an identical CDR3. The V gene is TRBV27, the J gene TRBJ2-2; D gene uncertain. The CDR3 length is 12 residues. CDR1 and CDR2 (germline): MNHEY, SMNVEV (reference sequence). V shed 3 bases and J shed 1 base, with 0 bases lying between them. For the CDR3, the DNA is TGTGCCAGCAGTTTGAACACCGGGGAGCTGTTTTTT. It encodes CASSLNTGELFF.

The chain couples TRBV3-1 (or the pseudogene TRBV3-2) to TRBJ2-1; TRBD2 aligns across 12 bases. Trimming at V came to 5 bases and at J to 5 bases, leaving 10 bases not matched to a gene. Per the germline V gene, CDR1 is LGHDT and CDR2 is YNNKEL (reference sequence). The CDR3 extends over 17 amino acids. The CDR3 protein is CASSLRLAGDGNNEQFF. The DNA of the CDR3 is TGTGCCAGCAGCTTACGACTAGCGGGAGATGGAAACAATGAGCAGTTCTTC.

J is TRBJ2-5 and V is TRBV27, with D hard to call. CDR1 and CDR2 (germline): MNHEY, SMNVEV (reference sequence). The CDR3 extends over 13 amino acids. V was trimmed by 0 bases and J by 1 base, leaving 3 bases between them. The CDR3 DNA reads as TGTGCCAGCAGTTTATCTCTCCAAGAGACCCAGTACTTC. It translates to CASSLSLQETQYF.

The chain carries TRBV6-5 and TRBJ2-7; maybe TRBD2 (7 bases). The CDR3 consists of 14 residues. Trimming shortened V by 8 bases and J by 3 bases, and 17 bases separated the two germline ends. The germline CDR1 and CDR2 sequences are MNHEY and SVGAGI. The CDR3 DNA reads as TGTGCCAGCGTTAGGGGGGGGCGCTGCTACGAGCAGTACTTC. It specifies CASVRGGRCYEQYF.

V is TRBV4-1 and J is TRBJ2-1, with 12 bases matching TRBD2. The germline CDR1 and CDR2 sequences are MGHRA and YSYEKL. The CDR3 loop spans 21 amino acids. J gave up 2 bases and V 4 bases, and 18 bases lay outside the gene matches. The CDR3 loop reads CASSPIVTSGSRARPYNEQFF. The CDR3, as DNA: TGCGCCAGCAGCCCAATCGTGACTAGCGGGAGTAGGGCCCGGCCCTACAATGAGCAGTTCTTC.

The chain has TRBV28 and TRBJ2-1, with D uncertain. Germline V CDR1 and CDR2: MDHEN, SYDVKM. Trimming stripped 3 bases from V and 4 bases from J, with 7 bases between. CDR3 length equals 13 residues. In nucleotides, the CDR3 is TGTGCCAGCAGTTTTGGGCCTTACAATGAGCAGTTCTTC. Its protein is CASSFGPYNEQFF. The entire variable domain, with the rest obtained from reference TRBV28 and TRBJ2-1, is as follows: DVKVTQSSRYLVKRTGEKVFLECVQDMDHENMFWYRQDPGLGLRLIYFSYDVKMKEKGDIPEGYSVSREKKERFSLILESASTNQTSMYLCASSFGPYNEQFFGPGTRLTVL.

The chain combines TRBV24-1 with TRBJ2-7; TRBD2 matches 10 bases. Trimming cost V 5 bases and J 0 bases; bases outside gene matches: 3. Germline CDR1 reads KGHDR; CDR2 reads SFDVKD. This CDR3 is 15 amino acids long. For the CDR3, the DNA is TGTGCCACCAGTGGGCTAGCGGGAGCCTCCTACGAGCAGTACTTC. Its protein product is CATSGLAGASYEQYF.

The V gene is TRBV5-4, the J gene TRBJ2-4; 8 positions match TRBD1. The CDR3 sequence is 18 residues long. Trimming cost V 4 bases and J 0 bases; bases outside gene matches: 12. CDR1 and CDR2 from the germline V gene are SGHNT and YYREEE (reference sequence). CDR3 residues: CASSAPLTGDVAKNIQYF. CDR3 in DNA: TGTGCCAGCAGCGCTCCTCTGACAGGGGATGTAGCCAAAAACATTCAGTACTTC. Combining the CDR3 with reference TRBV5-4 and TRBJ2-4 gives the whole variable domain ETGVTQSPTHLIKTRGQQVTLRCSSQSGHNTVSWYQQALGQGPQFIFQYYREEENGRGNFPPRFSGLQFPNYSSELNVNALELDDSALYLCASSAPLTGDVAKNIQYFGAGTRLSVL.

The J gene is TRBJ2-7, the V gene TRBV9, with 9 nucleotides matching TRBD2. CDR1 and CDR2 from the germline V gene are SGDLS and YYNGEE. J was trimmed by 4 bases and V by 0 bases; bases with no gene match: 5. This CDR3 spans 15 amino acids. The CDR3: CASSVGDSGRYEQYF. The CDR3 DNA reads as TGTGCCAGCAGCGTAGGAGATAGCGGGAGATACGAGCAGTACTTC.

The V call is TRBV4-1, the J call TRBJ1-1; no firm D call. CDR3 length: 15 amino acids. V was cut by 4 bases and J by 10 bases, with 22 bases left in between. The germline V gene has CDR1 MGHRA and CDR2 YSYEKL. Here the CDR3 DNA reads TGCGCCAGCAGCCCCCAAGTTATTCGGGGAGCTGCAGCTTTCTTT. This encodes CASSPQVIRGAAAFF.

This CDR3 reads CATSAGGRYNEQFF. The CDR3 DNA follows: TGTGCCACCTCCGCGGGAGGGCGTTACAATGAGCAGTTCTTC. The chain joins TRBV15 to TRBJ2-1; TRBD2 matches 9 bases. The CDR3 spans 14 residues. V shed 8 bases, J shed 4 bases, and the junction held 6 bases outside the gene matches. CDR1 LNHNV and CDR2 YYDKDF come from the germline V gene (reference sequence).

This sequence joins TRBV6-5 and TRBJ2-7; D not resolved. Germline V CDR1 and CDR2: MNHEY, SVGAGI. The V gene lost 0 bases and the J gene lost 6 bases, with 12 bases spanning the gap. The CDR3 spans 14 residues. In DNA, the CDR3 is TGTGCCAGCAGTTACTCCTCCCCTGTCGGCGAGCAGTACTTC. Residues: CASSYSSPVGEQYF.

This chain joins TRBV28 and TRBJ1-1; no clear D gene. The germline gives CDR1 MDHEN, CDR2 SYDVKM. V shed 3 bases and J shed 1 base, with 18 bases lying between them. The CDR3 loop spans 17 amino acids. DNA of the CDR3: TGTGCCAGCAGTTTGGGTTTGGCCCCACTGAGGAACACTGAAGCTTTCTTT. Translated: CASSLGLAPLRNTEAFF.

The chain joins TRBV18 to TRBJ1-3; maybe TRBD1 (5 bases). Germline V gene data show CDR1 as KGHSH and CDR2 as LQKENI. CDR3 length: 15 amino acids. Trimming removed 2 bases from V and 6 bases from J, with 14 bases in between. CDR3 coding DNA: TGTGCCAGCTCACCAATTAGGGGACCTGAAAACACCATATATTTT. This translates into CASSPIRGPENTIYF.

The chain uses TRBV11-3 and TRBJ2-1, with D possibly being TRBD2 (7 bases). Trimming pared 0 bases from V and 7 bases from J, leaving 19 bases between. The germline CDR1 and CDR2 sequences are SGHNT and YENEEA. The CDR3 length is 17 residues. CDR3 residues: CASSLEPLGGGKNEQFF. The CDR3 bases are TGTGCCAGCAGCTTAGAGCCCCTAGGGGGGGGGAAGAATGAGCAGTTCTTC.

This chain connects TRBV28 to TRBJ2-1; D not certain. Germline CDR1 is MDHEN and CDR2 is SYDVKM. V was pared by 6 bases and J by 6 bases, with 15 bases between. CDR3 length equals 14 residues. The CDR3 sequence: CASRGLVVSNEQFF. The CDR3 coding sequence is TGTGCCAGCAGGGGCCTAGTAGTTAGCAATGAGCAGTTCTTC.

The chain employs TRBV7-3 and TRBJ2-3; tentatively, D is TRBD2 (6 bases). Trimming removed 3 bases at V and 4 bases at J, with 11 bases between. CDR1 SGHTA and CDR2 FQGTGA come from the germline V gene. The CDR3 has 14 residues. CDR3 coding DNA: TGTGCCAGCAGCTTGGGGAGGTCATCAGATACGCAGTATTTT. Residues: CASSLGRSSDTQYF.

The chain is built from TRBV4-1 and TRBJ1-1; TRBD1 aligns across 7 bases. J lost 6 bases, V lost 1 base, and 8 bases had no gene match. CDR1 and CDR2 (germline): MGHRA, YSYEKL. This CDR3 is built from 15 residues. Here the CDR3 reads CASSQGGQGGAEAFF. In DNA form, the CDR3 reads TGCGCCAGCAGCCAAGGAGGGCAGGGGGGAGCTGAAGCTTTCTTT.

The chain links TRBV19 to TRBJ2-2; 7 bases line up with TRBD1. The CDR3 has 13 residues. V shed 3 bases and J 7 bases; nucleotides not matched to a gene: 2. CDR1 is LNHDA and CDR2 is SQIVND in the germline V gene (reference sequence). CDR3 sequence reads: CASSMTGIGELFF. For the CDR3, the DNA is TGTGCCAGTAGTATGACAGGGATCGGGGAGCTGTTTTTT.

The rearrangement links TRBV19 to TRBJ2-2; TRBD2 agrees at 8 bases. The CDR3 runs 16 residues. V shed 5 bases and J 4 bases; nucleotides not matched to a gene: 9. Germline CDR1 LNHDA, CDR2 SQIVND (reference sequence). The CDR3 DNA reads TGTGCCAGTAGTCCTACCGGGACTAGGAGCACCGGGGAGCTGTTTTTT. This sequence encodes CASSPTGTRSTGELFF.

This chain joins TRBV2 and TRBJ1-3, with D possibly being TRBD1 (6 bases). Germline V gene sequence: CDR1 SNHLY, CDR2 FYNNEI. Deletions cut 6 bases from V and 0 bases from J, with 24 bases between. This CDR3 contains 19 residues. The CDR3 DNA follows: TGTGCCAGCAGGGGGACATACCTTTCTACCTCTTACTCTGGAAACACCATATATTTT. This sequence encodes CASRGTYLSTSYSGNTIYF. The whole variable domain, remainder taken from reference TRBV2 and TRBJ1-3, is EPEVTQTPSHQVTQMGQEVILRCVPISNHLYFYWYRQILGQKVEFLVSFYNNEISEKSEIFDDQFSVERPDGSNFTLKIRSTKLEDSAMYFCASRGTYLSTSYSGNTIYFGEGSWLTVV.

This sequence joins TRBV6-2 or TRBV6-3 and TRBJ1-3; 8 bases match TRBD1. Trimming removed 4 bases from V and 4 bases from J; junction bases left unmatched: 3. CDR1 is MNHEY, CDR2 SVGEGT, per germline. This CDR3 comprises 14 residues. The CDR3 sequence: CASSFRGLGNTIYF. CDR3 in DNA: TGTGCCAGCAGTTTCAGGGGGCTCGGAAACACCATATATTTT.

This clone appeared once. V is TRBV18 and J is TRBJ2-7; no firm D call. Germline V gene lookup returns CDR1 KGHSH and CDR2 LQKENI. V gave up 3 bases and J gave up 3 bases, with 3 bases separating them. This CDR3 is 11 amino acids long. In DNA form, the CDR3 reads TGTGCCAGCTCACCGGGCTACGAGCAGTACTTC. This codes for CASSPGYEQYF. Filled out from reference TRBV18 and TRBJ2-7, the complete variable domain reads NAGVMQNPRHLVRRRGQEARLRCSPMKGHSHVYWYRQLPEEGLKFMVYLQKENIIDESGMPKERFSAEFPKEGPSILRIQQVVRGDSAAYFCASSPGYEQYFGPGTRLTVT.

The chain links TRBV9 to TRBJ2-3; D may correspond to TRBD1 or TRBD2 (5 bases each). The CDR3 covers 15 residues. The V gene lost 3 bases and the J gene lost 3 bases, with 14 bases spanning the gap. Germline V gene data show CDR1 as SGDLS and CDR2 as YYNGEE. The CDR3 DNA reads as TGTGCCAGCAGCGACAGGCGGGTAGGGACAGATACGCAGTATTTT. Encoded protein: CASSDRRVGTDTQYF.

The CDR3 region has the DNA TGTGCCAGCAGCACGGGGTTAAGGACCGGGGAGCTGTTTTTT. This encodes CASSTGLRTGELFF. The chain uses TRBV7-2 and TRBJ2-2; TRBD2 might be the D (5 bases). Per the germline V gene, CDR1 is SGHTA and CDR2 is FQGNSA. V lost 5 bases to trimming and J lost 5 bases, with 12 bases between them. This CDR3 has 14 residues.

This clone was picked up one time. The V and J genes are TRBV6-5 and TRBJ1-1; D might be TRBD1 (6 bases). Germline values: CDR1 MNHEY, CDR2 SVGAGI. This CDR3 contains 12 residues. V lost 6 bases, J lost 11 bases, and 16 bases lay in between. The CDR3 sequence is CASSNPPGEAFF. The CDR3 DNA reads as TGTGCCAGCAGCAACCCCCCAGGGGAGGCTTTCTTT.

This clone has only one observation. Distinct nucleotide sequences in the sample also encode this CDR3. The J gene is TRBJ1-1, the V gene TRBV11-2, with unresolved D. Germline CDR1 is SGHAT and CDR2 is FQNNGV. V gave up 1 base and J gave up 2 bases, with 11 bases separating them. The CDR3 consists of 15 residues. The CDR3 DNA reads TGTGCCAGCAGCTTAGTTGGCCGAGGAAACACTGAAGCTTTCTTT. Protein: CASSLVGRGNTEAFF.